The rows below give T cell receptor beta chains drawn from one sample of a study of graft-versus-host responses after intestinal transplantation. TCRdb keeps only in-frame clones here, not all; method: immunoSEQ multiplex PCR. This table holds some 150,000 clones, around 90% found once. These receptors have no known antigen. Sequenced here: unstimulated CD4+ T cells sorted from spleen or lymph node cells, sampled before intestinal transplant. The receptors were sampled from a human donor who received an intestinal transplant. Both conserved end residues are part of each CDR3. Fields, in order: clone size, J gene, V gene, D gene, CDR3 length, CDR3 protein, CDR3 DNA. A D gene is named only where the DNA matches it firmly. A clone size is listed for some rows: how often the clone was seen (once, few, many), or a class if it is expanded.

. TRBJ2-2 TRBV29-1 TRBD1 13 CSIRQGIDGELFF TGCAGCATCCGACAGGGTATTGACGGGGAGCTGTTTTTT
. TRBJ1-2 TRBV30 . 12 CARLWGRYGYTF TGTGCCCGTTTATGGGGGCGATATGGCTACACCTTC
. TRBJ1-1 TRBV5-1 TRBD1 16 CASSLQGGTKSTEAFF TGCGCCAGCAGCTTGCAAGGGGGCACTAAGAGCACTGAAGCTTTCTTT
. TRBJ2-1 TRBV11-2 TRBD2 15 CASSLLGTSTYEQFF TGTGCCAGCAGCTTACTGGGGACTAGTACGTATGAGCAGTTCTTC
. TRBJ2-7 TRBV19 . 14 CATRRTRDTYEQYF TGTGCCACCCGGCGGACAAGGGATACCTACGAGCAGTACTTC
. TRBJ2-1 TRBV11-2 TRBD1 17 CASSLVLLGQGSNEQFF TGTGCCAGCAGCTTAGTTTTGCTAGGACAGGGGTCAAATGAGCAGTTCTTC
. TRBJ1-1 TRBV6-5 . 15 CASSYGGNRRGEAFF TGTGCCAGCAGTTACGGGGGTAACAGGAGGGGTGAAGCTTTCTTT
. TRBJ1-5 TRBV10-3 . 12 CAIGQFNQPQHF TGTGCCATCGGGCAGTTCAATCAGCCCCAGCATTTT
once TRBJ2-5 TRBV18 TRBD2 16 CASSPLGGAKQETQYF TGTGCCAGCTCACCTCTCGGGGGGGCGAAGCAAGAGACCCAGTACTTC
. TRBJ2-1 TRBV9 TRBD2 17 CASSLHRTSGGYNEQFF TGTGCCAGCAGCCTACACAGGACTAGCGGAGGCTACAATGAGCAGTTCTTC
. TRBJ1-2 TRBV7-3 . 15 CASSLGGLDTDGYTF TGTGCCAGCAGCTTAGGGGGGCTAGATACTGATGGCTACACCTTC
. TRBJ1-5 TRBV19 . 14 CASSIGGMDQPQHF TGTGCCAGTAGTATTGGGGGGATGGATCAGCCCCAGCATTTT
. TRBJ2-1 TRBV7-3 TRBD2 16 CASSLGSGSSYNEQFF TGTGCCAGCAGCTTAGGTAGCGGGAGCTCCTACAATGAGCAGTTCTTC
. TRBJ2-7 TRBV28 . 11 CASSLSHEQYF TGTGCCAGCAGTCTGTCCCACGAGCAGTACTTC
. TRBJ1-2 TRBV28 . 13 CASTLGPTQGYTF TGTGCCAGCACCCTTGGGCCTACACAGGGCTACACCTTC
. TRBJ1-1 TRBV6-5 TRBD1 14 CASRGQGQNTEAFF TGTGCCAGCAGGGGACAGGGGCAGAACACTGAAGCTTTCTTT
few TRBJ1-2 TRBV10-3 TRBD1 15 CAISRQGGAIDGYTF TGTGCCATCAGTCGACAGGGGGGAGCTATAGATGGCTACACCTTC
. TRBJ1-1 TRBV29-1 . 13 CSAGGGGGTEVFF TGCAGCGCTGGGGGGGGCGGAGGCACTGAAGTTTTCTTT
few TRBJ2-2 TRBV5-1 . 17 CASTLYLGPADTGELFF TGCGCCAGCACCCTATATCTGGGACCTGCGGACACCGGGGAGCTGTTTTTT
few TRBJ2-7 TRBV29-1 . 11 CSVAQGYEQYF TGCAGCGTTGCGCAGGGCTACGAGCAGTACTTC
. TRBJ1-3 TRBV5-5 . 13 CASSFFDGNTIYF TGTGCCAGCAGCTTCTTTGACGGAAACACCATATATTTT
. TRBJ1-1 TRBV18 TRBD1 17 CASSPLASGTGGTEAFF TGTGCCAGCTCACCATTGGCATCGGGAACAGGGGGAACTGAAGCTTTCTTT
once TRBJ1-1 TRBV11-1 . 14 CASSLSWGLGGAFF TGTGCCAGCAGCTTATCTTGGGGATTAGGGGGAGCTTTCTTT
. TRBJ2-7 TRBV4-1 . 14 CASSQGTFSYEQYF TGCGCCAGCAGCCAAGGAACCTTCTCCTACGAGCAGTACTTC
once TRBJ1-1 TRBV15 . 16 CATSTPPERLGTEAFF TGTGCCACCAGCACTCCGCCCGAACGGCTGGGGACTGAAGCTTTCTTT
once TRBJ1-4 TRBV6-5 . 15 CASSLSGATNEKLFF TGTGCCAGCAGCCTCTCAGGGGCAACTAATGAAAAACTGTTTTTT
. TRBJ2-2 TRBV7-3 . 17 CASSLMAPVVWPGELFF TGTGCCAGCAGCTTAATGGCGCCTGTTGTGTGGCCCGGGGAGCTGTTTTTT
. TRBJ1-5 TRBV7-9 . 14 CASSLETADQPQHF TGTGCCAGCAGCTTAGAAACGGCGGATCAGCCCCAGCATTTT
. TRBJ2-7 TRBV27 TRBD2 18 CASSLLGLAGGRSNEQYF TGTGCCAGCAGTTTACTCGGACTAGCGGGAGGAAGGTCGAACGAGCAGTACTTC
. TRBJ1-3 TRBV7-8 . 15 CASTVTGLPGNTIYF TGTGCCAGCACCGTAACAGGGTTGCCTGGAAACACCATATATTTT
. TRBJ2-3 TRBV18 . 15 CASSPPGREIGTQYF TGTGCCAGCTCACCACCGGGACGGGAAATAGGTACGCAGTATTTT
. TRBJ1-2 TRBV7-6 . 13 CASSQIANYGYTF TGTGCCAGCAGCCAGATAGCTAACTATGGCTACACCTTC
. TRBJ2-4 TRBV27 . 15 CASSLTGPAKNIQYF TGTGCCAGCAGTTTGACGGGGCCGGCCAAAAACATTCAGTACTTC
. TRBJ2-1 TRBV2 TRBD2 17 CASTPRSGLVNYNEQFF TGTGCCAGCACTCCCCGGTCTGGACTAGTCAACTACAATGAGCAGTTCTTC
. TRBJ2-2 TRBV18 TRBD1 16 CASSPQTGGYTGELFF TGTGCCAGCTCACCACAGACAGGGGGCTACACCGGGGAGCTGTTTTTT
once TRBJ1-2 TRBV28 . 14 CASSLRVANYGYTF TGTGCCAGCAGTTTGAGGGTAGCTAATTATGGCTACACCTTC
once TRBJ2-2 TRBV11-3 . 16 CASSLKQGLDTGELFF TGTGCCAGCAGCCTAAAACAGGGTTTGGACACCGGGGAGCTGTTTTTT
. TRBJ1-1 TRBV6-5 . 12 CASSYRNTEAFF TGTGCCAGCAGTTACAGGAACACTGAAGCTTTCTTT
. TRBJ2-1 TRBV7-9 TRBD2 18 CASTTYGVAGRSYNEQFF TGTGCCAGCACCACCTACGGAGTAGCGGGAAGGTCCTACAATGAGCAGTTCTTC
. TRBJ1-4 TRBV12-5 . 15 CASGPSGATNEKLFF TGTGCTAGTGGGCCCTCCGGGGCAACTAATGAAAAACTGTTTTTT
. TRBJ1-4 TRBV19 . 13 CASRTRENEKLFF TGTGCCAGTAGGACTAGGGAGAATGAAAAACTGTTTTTT
. TRBJ2-3 TRBV28 TRBD2 14 CASSLRLAGDTQYF TGTGCCAGCAGTTTACGACTAGCGGGGGATACGCAGTATTTT
. TRBJ2-7 TRBV6-5 . 11 CASKGDYEQYF TGTGCCAGCAAGGGGGACTACGAGCAGTACTTC
. TRBJ2-5 TRBV20-1 TRBD2 11 CSAEGLANQYF TGCAGTGCTGAGGGACTAGCGAACCAGTACTTC
. TRBJ2-1 TRBV5-1 . 14 CASSYRDSYNEQFF TGCGCCAGCAGCTACCGGGACTCCTACAATGAGCAGTTCTTC
. TRBJ2-2 TRBV6-1 . 16 CASSELAGANTGELFF TGTGCCAGCAGTGAGTTGGCGGGGGCAAACACCGGGGAGCTGTTTTTT
. TRBJ1-1 TRBV19 . 14 CASSMSRRNTEAFF TGTGCCAGTAGTATGTCCAGGAGGAACACTGAAGCTTTCTTT
. TRBJ2-1 TRBV28 TRBD1 16 CASSSGGQGTDNEQFF TGTGCCAGCAGTTCCGGAGGACAGGGTACCGACAATGAGCAGTTCTTC
. TRBJ2-7 TRBV28 . 14 CASSLWRGRLEQYF TGTGCCAGCAGTTTATGGCGGGGCCGTCTCGAGCAGTACTTC
once TRBJ2-7 TRBV7-2 TRBD2 15 CASSLGTSGRGEQYF TGTGCCAGCAGCTTAGGGACTAGCGGGAGAGGCGAGCAGTACTTC
. TRBJ1-2 TRBV28 . 11 CASSLQNGYTF TGTGCCAGCAGTTTACAGAATGGCTACACCTTC
once TRBJ2-5 TRBV6-1 . 13 CASTLESGETQYF TGTGCCAGCACCCTGGAATCCGGAGAGACCCAGTACTTC
once TRBJ2-7 TRBV19 . 15 CASSIGGIPSYEQYF TGTGCCAGTAGTATCGGCGGGATCCCCTCCTACGAGCAGTACTTC
. TRBJ2-7 TRBV4-2 TRBD2 16 CASSQDRTSGPYEQYF TGTGCCAGCAGCCAAGATCGAACTAGCGGCCCCTACGAGCAGTACTTC